This T cell receptor beta chain was observed in a study of cytomegalovirus exposure and HLA in healthy donors. Study at large: Early released data had roughly 81 million unique TCRs, all coming from HLA-typed donors.

Study observations and caveats: Being productive about 87% or about 30% of the time was typical of most TCR beta V segments in an earlier analysis. With high specificity and sensitivity, the classifier reportedly diagnosed cytomegalovirus status. Later analysis reportedly placed an Asian-associated ancestry cluster below the roughly 680-donor mean in N-insertions.

Notes on this clone: What it binds is unknown.

The PCR employed 60 Vbeta primers together with 13 Jbeta primers. The table came from immunoSEQ multiplex PCR; TCRdb's copy has only in-frame clones and leaves some out. The sample holds more than 130,000 clones. This clonotype was sampled from a man aged 40-49 years in good health and CMV-seronegative. Sequencing used PBMCs.

The CDR3 DNA sequence: TGTGCCAGCAGACGCGGACAGGGGGTCGCCTACGAGCAGTACTTC. Protein sequence: CASRRGQGVAYEQYF. The J gene is TRBJ2-7, the V gene TRBV7-7; 10 positions agree with TRBD1. The CDR3 extends over 15 amino acids. The germline gives CDR1 SSHAT, CDR2 FNYEAQ (reference sequence). V dropped 6 bases and J dropped 2; count of bases not matched to a gene: 7. Full variable domain (missing parts from reference TRBV7-7 and TRBJ2-7): GAGVSQSPRYKVTKRGQDVTLRCDPISSHATLYWYQQALGQGPEFLTYFNYEAQPDKSGLPSDRFSAERPEGSISTLTIQRTEQRDSAMYRCASRRGQGVAYEQYFGPGTRLTVT.